This T cell receptor beta chain was recorded in a study of lymphopenia after photon versus proton radiotherapy. Broader study findings: Photon-treated patients lost naive T cells and TCR diversity; proton-treated stayed stable.

This table comes from immunoSEQ multiplex PCR, and its TCRdb copy is limited to in-frame clones, with some not included. There are roughly 41,000 clones in the sample; 70% to 90% occur only once, and around 2.7% lies in the top ten. A remark on this clone: No antigen is known for it.

V shed 9 bases and J shed 4 bases, with 16 bases lying between them. Germline V lookup: CDR1 LGHNT, CDR2 FRNRAP. The CDR3 spans 14 residues. Sequenced here: peripheral blood, sampled from a patient treated with photon-based radiotherapy. This TCR was sampled from a man aged 45-65 years with gastric cancer. This chain links TRBV12-5 with TRBJ2-1, with D tentatively TRBD1 (6 bases). The CDR3 reads CASLTGRNYNEQFF. CDR3 coding DNA: TGTGCTAGCTTGACAGGACGCAATTACAATGAGCAGTTCTTC.